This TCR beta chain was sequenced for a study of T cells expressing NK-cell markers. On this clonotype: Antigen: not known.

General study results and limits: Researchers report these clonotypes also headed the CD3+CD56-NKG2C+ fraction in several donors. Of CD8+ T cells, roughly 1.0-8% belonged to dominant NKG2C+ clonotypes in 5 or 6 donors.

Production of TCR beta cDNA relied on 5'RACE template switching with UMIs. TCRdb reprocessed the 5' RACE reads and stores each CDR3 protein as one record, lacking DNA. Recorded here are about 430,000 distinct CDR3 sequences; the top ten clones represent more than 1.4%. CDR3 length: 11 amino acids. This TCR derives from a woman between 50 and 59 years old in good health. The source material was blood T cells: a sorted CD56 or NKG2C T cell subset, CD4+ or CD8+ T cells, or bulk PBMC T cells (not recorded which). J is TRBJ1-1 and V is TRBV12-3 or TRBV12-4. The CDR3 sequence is CASSMDAEAFF.